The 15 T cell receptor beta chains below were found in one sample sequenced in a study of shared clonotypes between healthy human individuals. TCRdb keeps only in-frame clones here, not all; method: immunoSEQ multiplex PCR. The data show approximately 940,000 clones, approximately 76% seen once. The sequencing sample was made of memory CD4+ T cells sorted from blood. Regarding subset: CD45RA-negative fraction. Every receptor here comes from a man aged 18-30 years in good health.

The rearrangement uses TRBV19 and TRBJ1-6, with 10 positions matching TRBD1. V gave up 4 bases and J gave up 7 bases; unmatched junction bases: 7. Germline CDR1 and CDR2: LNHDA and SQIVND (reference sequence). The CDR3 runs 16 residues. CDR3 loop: CASSTTGTGENSPLHF. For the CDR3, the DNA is TGTGCCAGTAGTACGACCGGGACAGGGGAAAATTCACCCCTCCACTTT.

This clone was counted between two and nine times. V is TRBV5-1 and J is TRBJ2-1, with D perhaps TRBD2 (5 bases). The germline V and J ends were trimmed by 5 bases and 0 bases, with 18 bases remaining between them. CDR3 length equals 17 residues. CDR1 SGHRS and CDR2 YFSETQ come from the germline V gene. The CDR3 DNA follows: TGCGCCAGCAGTGCCGCTTCGGGGTCAAGCTCCTACAATGAGCAGTTCTTC. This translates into CASSAASGSSSYNEQFF.

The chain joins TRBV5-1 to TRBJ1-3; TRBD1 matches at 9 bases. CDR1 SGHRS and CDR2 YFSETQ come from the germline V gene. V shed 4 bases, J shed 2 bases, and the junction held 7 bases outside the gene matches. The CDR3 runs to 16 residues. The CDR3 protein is CASSMGQGSAGNTIYF. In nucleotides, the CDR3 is TGCGCCAGCAGCATGGGACAGGGATCGGCTGGAAACACCATATATTTT.

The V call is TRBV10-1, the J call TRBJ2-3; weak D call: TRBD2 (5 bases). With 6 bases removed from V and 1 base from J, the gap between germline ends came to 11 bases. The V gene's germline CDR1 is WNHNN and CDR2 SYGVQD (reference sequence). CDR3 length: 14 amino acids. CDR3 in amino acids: CASRDTRGTDTQYF. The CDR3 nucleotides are TGCGCCAGCAGAGATACTAGGGGCACAGATACGCAGTATTTT.

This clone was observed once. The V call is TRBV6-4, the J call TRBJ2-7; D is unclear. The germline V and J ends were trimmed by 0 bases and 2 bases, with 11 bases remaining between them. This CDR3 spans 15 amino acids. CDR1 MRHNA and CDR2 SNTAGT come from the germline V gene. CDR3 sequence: CASSDSYVATYEQYF. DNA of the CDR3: TGTGCCAGCAGTGACTCGTATGTCGCCACCTACGAGCAGTACTTC.

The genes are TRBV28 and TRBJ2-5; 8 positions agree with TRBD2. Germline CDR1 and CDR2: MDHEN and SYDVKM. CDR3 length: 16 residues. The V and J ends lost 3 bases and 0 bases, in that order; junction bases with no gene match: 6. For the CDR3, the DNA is TGTGCCAGCAGTTTCGGGGGGGCGGTCCACCAAGAGACCCAGTACTTC. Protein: CASSFGGAVHQETQYF. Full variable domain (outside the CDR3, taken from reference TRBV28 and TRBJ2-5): DVKVTQSSRYLVKRTGEKVFLECVQDMDHENMFWYRQDPGLGLRLIYFSYDVKMKEKGDIPEGYSVSREKKERFSLILESASTNQTSMYLCASSFGGAVHQETQYFGPGTRLLVL.

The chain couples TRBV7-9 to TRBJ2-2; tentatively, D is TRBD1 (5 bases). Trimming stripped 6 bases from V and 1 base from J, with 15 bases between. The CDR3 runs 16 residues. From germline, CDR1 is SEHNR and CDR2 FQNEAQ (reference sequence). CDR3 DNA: TGTGCCAGCAGGGGAACAGGCCTCCTGAACACCGGGGAGCTGTTTTTT. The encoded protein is CASRGTGLLNTGELFF.

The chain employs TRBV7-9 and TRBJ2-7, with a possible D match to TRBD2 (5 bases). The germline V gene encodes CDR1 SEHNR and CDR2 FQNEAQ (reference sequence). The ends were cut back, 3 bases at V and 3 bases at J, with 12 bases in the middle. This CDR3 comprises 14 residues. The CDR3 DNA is TGTGCCAGCAGCTTTACCGGACTCTTCTACGAGCAGTACTTC. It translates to CASSFTGLFYEQYF.

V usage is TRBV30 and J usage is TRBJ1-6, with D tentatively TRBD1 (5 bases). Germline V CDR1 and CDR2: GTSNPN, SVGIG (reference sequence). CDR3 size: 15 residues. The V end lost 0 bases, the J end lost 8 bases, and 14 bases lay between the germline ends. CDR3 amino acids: CAWSVRRGGDSPLHF. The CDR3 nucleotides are TGTGCCTGGAGTGTACGGAGGGGAGGGGATTCACCCCTCCACTTT.

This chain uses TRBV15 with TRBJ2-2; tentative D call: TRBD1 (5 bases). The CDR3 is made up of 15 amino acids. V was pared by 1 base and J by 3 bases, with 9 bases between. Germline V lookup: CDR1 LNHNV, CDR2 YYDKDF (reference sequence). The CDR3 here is CATSRAGRDTGELFF. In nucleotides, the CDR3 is TGTGCCACCAGCAGAGCAGGGCGAGACACCGGGGAGCTGTTTTTT.

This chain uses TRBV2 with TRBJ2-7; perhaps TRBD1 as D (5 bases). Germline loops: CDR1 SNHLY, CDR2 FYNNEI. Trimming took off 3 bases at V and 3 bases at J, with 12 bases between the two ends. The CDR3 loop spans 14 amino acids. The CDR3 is CASSEQGLIYEQYF. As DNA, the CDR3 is TGTGCCAGCAGTGAGCAGGGTCTTATCTACGAGCAGTACTTC.

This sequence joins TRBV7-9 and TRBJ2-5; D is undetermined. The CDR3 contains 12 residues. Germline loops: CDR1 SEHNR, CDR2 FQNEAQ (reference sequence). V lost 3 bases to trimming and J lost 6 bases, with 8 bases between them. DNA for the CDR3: TGTGCCAGCAGCTTTTCGGATCAGACCCAGTACTTC. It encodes CASSFSDQTQYF. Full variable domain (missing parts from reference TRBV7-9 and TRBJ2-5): DTGVSQNPRHKITKRGQNVTFRCDPISEHNRLYWYRQTLGQGPEFLTYFQNEAQLEKSRLLSDRFSAERPKGSFSTLEIQRTEQGDSAMYLCASSFSDQTQYFGPGTRLLVL.

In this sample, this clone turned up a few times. In DNA form, the CDR3 reads TGTGCCAGCAGCTTTCCTAGCGGGGGGGCCGGAGGGACAGATACGCAGTATTTT. It specifies CASSFPSGGAGGTDTQYF. The chain has TRBV5-6 and TRBJ2-3, with 12 positions matching TRBD2. Germline-derived CDR1 and CDR2 are SGHDT and YYEEEE. V shed 2 bases and J 3 bases; nucleotides not matched to a gene: 10. CDR3 length: 18 amino acids.

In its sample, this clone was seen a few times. The CDR3 region is CAWRLAGGYNEQFF. The CDR3 DNA reads as TGTGCCTGGAGACTAGCGGGGGGCTACAATGAGCAGTTCTTC. The chain joins TRBV30 to TRBJ2-1; 12 bases map to TRBD2. The CDR3 loop spans 14 amino acids. Germline V gene sequence: CDR1 GTSNPN, CDR2 SVGIG (reference sequence). Trimming removed 3 bases from V and 3 bases from J; junction bases left unmatched: 0.

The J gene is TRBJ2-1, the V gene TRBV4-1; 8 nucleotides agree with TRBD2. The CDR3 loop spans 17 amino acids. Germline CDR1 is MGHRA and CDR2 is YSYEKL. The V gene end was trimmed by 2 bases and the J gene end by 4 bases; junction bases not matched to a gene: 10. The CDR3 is CASSQPSVAGLYNEQFF. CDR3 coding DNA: TGCGCCAGCAGCCAACCTTCAGTAGCGGGATTGTACAATGAGCAGTTCTTC.